Each of the 32 T cell receptor beta chains below was sequenced from the same sample in a study of Graves' ophthalmopathy and Graves' hyperthyroidism. Amplification of TCR beta CDR3 regions used RNA transcripts. Following a first-round RT-PCR that used HTBI primers, a second-round multiplex PCR was carried out. MiXCR, run by TCRdb on the multiplex PCR reads, gives a single entry per CDR3 protein. The sample consists of about 240,000 distinct CDR3 sequences, roughly 50% of them appearing once. The sample was peripheral blood. Source of these receptors: an adult man with Graves' ophthalmopathy.

V is TRBV6-5 and J is TRBJ1-4; TRBD1 is a possible D gene (5 bases). This CDR3 is built from 15 residues. V shed 0 bases and J shed 3 bases, with 8 bases lying between them. CDR1 is MNHEY, CDR2 SVGAGI, per germline. The CDR3 reads CASSYSGLANEKLFF. The CDR3 DNA reads as TGTGCCAGCAGTTACTCGGGGCTGGCTAATGAAAAACTGTTTTTT.

This clonotype was counted only a few times. The CDR3 DNA reads TGTGCCACCAGTTCTGGCGGGAGTACGATAGAGACCCAGTACTTC. Residues: CATSSGGSTIETQYF. The rearrangement uses TRBV24-1 and TRBJ2-5, with 7 bases aligning to TRBD2. Per the germline V gene, CDR1 is KGHDR and CDR2 is SFDVKD. The length of the CDR3 is 15 residues. The V gene end was trimmed by 6 bases and the J gene end by 4 bases; junction bases not matched to a gene: 10.

The V gene is TRBV28, the J gene TRBJ1-5; the D is unclear. Germline CDR1 and CDR2: MDHEN and SYDVKM. V shed 3 bases and J shed 4 bases, with 7 bases lying between them. This CDR3 contains 13 residues. CDR3: CASSLPLNQPQHF. CDR3 coding DNA: TGTGCCAGCAGTTTGCCGTTAAATCAGCCCCAGCATTTT.

The chain is built from TRBV7-9 and TRBJ1-1; D ambiguous. This CDR3 contains 12 residues. Germline values: CDR1 SEHNR, CDR2 FQNEAQ (reference sequence). V lost 2 bases and J lost 5, with 6 bases in between. The CDR3 DNA reads TGTGCCAGCAGCTTAAGGGCAACTGAAGCTTTCTTT. This translates into CASSLRATEAFF.

This clonotype was found a few times. V and J are TRBV29-1 and TRBJ1-4, with TRBD1 matching over 9 bases. Trimming cost V 6 bases and J 0 bases; bases outside gene matches: 8. Germline-derived CDR1 and CDR2 are SQVTM and ANQGSEA. This CDR3 has 16 amino acids. This chain's CDR3 is CSVKPGQGSTNEKLFF. CDR3 nucleotides: TGCAGCGTCAAGCCGGGACAGGGATCAACTAATGAAAAACTGTTTTTT.

This clonotype was counted only a few times. This rearrangement joins TRBV29-1 to TRBJ2-5; 9 bases are shared with TRBD2. The CDR3 totals 14 residues. CDR1 and CDR2 (germline): SQVTM, ANQGSEA. After removal of 3 bases from V and 1 base from J, the junction contained 3 bases not matched to a gene. CDR3 in DNA: TGCAGCGTTGATGGCGGGGGGGCCCAAGAGACCCAGTACTTC. The encoded protein is CSVDGGGAQETQYF. Filled out from reference TRBV29-1 and TRBJ2-5, the complete variable domain reads SAVISQKPSRDICQRGTSLTIQCQVDSQVTMMFWYRQQPGQSLTLIATANQGSEATYESGFVIDKFPISRPNLTFSTLTVSNMSPEDSSIYLCSVDGGGAQETQYFGPGTRLLVL.

This clonotype was counted a few times. The rearrangement uses TRBV29-1 and TRBJ2-7; 8 bases are a match to TRBD1. CDR1 SQVTM and CDR2 ANQGSEA come from the germline V gene. The CDR3 extends over 14 amino acids. Unmatched junction bases numbered 2, after V lost 1 base and J lost 0 bases. DNA of the CDR3: TGCAGCGTTGAAGTCGGACAGGGCTCCTACGAGCAGTACTTC. Translated, it gives CSVEVGQGSYEQYF.

The CDR3 here is CASSPGDRAPDEQYF. In DNA, the CDR3 is TGCGCCAGCAGCCCGGGGGACAGGGCTCCCGACGAGCAGTACTTC. The V gene is TRBV5-1, the J gene TRBJ2-7; 9 bases align to TRBD1. CDR1 SGHRS and CDR2 YFSETQ come from the germline V gene. With 4 bases clipped from V and 5 bases from J, the junction kept 10 bases outside the gene matches. The length of the CDR3 is 15 residues. Full variable domain (missing parts from reference TRBV5-1 and TRBJ2-7): KAGVTQTPRYLIKTRGQQVTLSCSPISGHRSVSWYQQTPGQGLQFLFEYFSETQRNKGNFPGRFSGRQFSNSRSEMNVSTLELGDSALYLCASSPGDRAPDEQYFGPGTRLTVT.

Regarding this clonotype: The junction does not match germline at one end; this may be a read error. The chain combines TRBV4-1 with TRBJ1-5; D not resolved. CDR1 MGHRA and CDR2 YSYEKL come from the germline V gene. This CDR3 is built from 15 residues. The CDR3 bases are TGTGCCAGCAGCCAAGGACCATGGGGTGGGCAGCCCCAGCATTTT. Encoded protein: CASSQGPWGGQPQHF.

The chain carries TRBV5-8 and TRBJ2-5, with 8 bases matching TRBD1. V gave up 4 bases and J gave up 4 bases; unmatched junction bases: 3. The germline V gene encodes CDR1 SGHTS and CDR2 YDEGEE. This CDR3 is 13 amino acids long. The CDR3 DNA reads TGTGCCAGCAGCCCAGACAGGGGAGAGACCCAGTACTTC. Protein: CASSPDRGETQYF.

The chain couples TRBV7-3 to TRBJ2-1; D perhaps matches TRBD1 (5 bases). This CDR3 contains 14 residues. The ends were cut back, 2 bases at V and 7 bases at J, with 12 bases in the middle. Germline assignment: CDR1 SGHTA and CDR2 FQGTGA. CDR3 sequence (DNA): TGTGCCAGCAGCTTAGCCCAGGGTAGGAATGAGCAGTTCTTC. This encodes CASSLAQGRNEQFF.

The V gene is TRBV28, the J gene TRBJ1-5; TRBD1 might be the D (6 bases). Trimming shortened V by 6 bases and J by 3 bases, and 12 bases separated the two germline ends. CDR1 and CDR2 (germline): MDHEN, SYDVKM. CDR3 length equals 14 residues. CDR3: CASRQGSDNQPQHF. DNA of the CDR3: TGTGCCAGCAGACAGGGTTCGGACAATCAGCCCCAGCATTTT.

This clonotype showed up just a few times. A junction boundary mismatches the germline segment, possibly from a read error. V usage is TRBV10-3 and J usage is TRBJ2-7; D is unresolved. The CDR3 runs 13 residues. Germline values: CDR1 ENHRY, CDR2 SYGVKD. The DNA for the CDR3 is TGTGCCAGCAGTTACTCGTCGAGCTACGAGCAGTACTTC. Translating gives CASSYSSSYEQYF.

This clonotype has a count of ten or more. V gene TRBV7-2 combines with J gene TRBJ2-5; the match to TRBD2 covers 7 bases. Germline CDR1 SGHTA, CDR2 FQGNSA. This CDR3 has 15 residues. V shed 1 base and J 5 bases; nucleotides not matched to a gene: 7. Here the CDR3 reads CASSLGVGGGETQYF. The DNA of the CDR3 is TGTGCCAGCAGCTTAGGCGTCGGGGGAGGGGAGACCCAGTACTTC.

The rearrangement links TRBV2 to TRBJ2-7; no definite D call. V dropped 6 bases and J dropped 3 bases, with 24 bases sitting between them. Germline V gives CDR1 SNHLY, CDR2 FYNNEI. The CDR3 runs 17 residues. The CDR3 reads CASSAPNSPKPNYEQYF. As DNA, the CDR3 is TGTGCCAGCAGCGCACCGAACAGCCCAAAGCCGAACTACGAGCAGTACTTC.

The chain couples TRBV7-9 to TRBJ1-2, with D uncertain. V was pared by 4 bases and J by 8 bases, with 11 bases between. Germline CDR1 and CDR2: SEHNR and FQNEAQ (reference sequence). This CDR3 comprises 12 residues. The CDR3 protein is CASSYESFGYTF. Here the CDR3 DNA reads TGTGCCAGCAGCTATGAGTCTTTCGGCTACACCTTC.

As concerns this clonotype: The junction shows a germline mismatch at one end, possibly a read error. The rearrangement joins TRBV28 to TRBJ2-5; a weak D match, TRBD1 (6 bases). The CDR3 spans 11 residues. Germline V CDR1 and CDR2: MDHEN, SYDVKM. CDR3 loop: CACRQEETQYF. In DNA, the CDR3 is TGTGCCTGCAGACAGGAAGAGACCCAGTACTTC.

This chain joins TRBV9 and TRBJ1-1; perhaps TRBD1 as D (6 bases). V lost 2 bases and J 4 bases, leaving 15 bases between the germline ends. Germline CDR1 and CDR2: SGDLS and YYNGEE. This CDR3 has 15 residues. DNA for the CDR3: TGTGCCAGCAGCGTCGGGGGGGCGGGGAGCACTGAAGCTTTCTTT. Translated: CASSVGGAGSTEAFF.

The chain recombines TRBV29-1 with TRBJ2-7; D ambiguous. This CDR3 is 15 amino acids long. Germline V CDR1 and CDR2: SQVTM, ANQGSEA. Between the trimmed V and J ends, which lost 0 bases and 0 bases, there was a span of 12 bases. In nucleotides, the CDR3 is TGCAGCGTTGAAGACCCGGCAGGCGCCTCCTACGAGCAGTACTTC. It translates to CSVEDPAGASYEQYF.

This clonotype was counted only a few times. The genes are TRBV20-1 and TRBJ2-5; TRBD2 aligns across 8 bases. The CDR3 sequence is 13 residues long. The V and J ends lost 1 base and 5 bases, in that order; junction bases with no gene match: 3. Per germline, CDR1 DFQATT and CDR2 SNEGSKA (reference sequence). CDR3 region: CSARGTGGETQYF. CDR3 bases: TGCAGTGCTAGAGGGACGGGGGGGGAGACCCAGTACTTC.

The chain joins TRBV5-1 to TRBJ1-2; a possible D gene is TRBD1 (6 bases). The germline CDR1 and CDR2 sequences are SGHRS and YFSETQ. Trimming shortened V by 2 bases and J by 4 bases, and 12 bases separated the two germline ends. CDR3 length: 14 residues. The CDR3 sequence is CASSFRGGVYGYTF. For the CDR3, the DNA is TGCGCCAGCAGCTTTCGTGGGGGCGTCTATGGCTACACCTTC.

This chain uses TRBV7-3 with TRBJ2-2; no firm D call. The germline V and J ends were trimmed by 2 bases and 6 bases, with 13 bases remaining between them. The CDR3 totals 15 residues. CDR1 is SGHTA, CDR2 FQGTGA, per germline. In DNA, the CDR3 is TGTGCCAGCAGCTTAGGGAATTTCGGGCCCGGGGAGCTGTTTTTT. It is translated as CASSLGNFGPGELFF.

In regard to this clonotype: One junction end disagrees with the germline gene, perhaps due to a read error. The CDR3 loop reads CSAGGPVEGGSRF. The DNA of the CDR3 is TGCAGTGCGGGCGGTCCTGTTGAGGGTGGGAGCCGATTC. The chain recombines TRBV20-1 with TRBJ1-2; D gene ambiguous. The CDR3 is made up of 13 amino acids. The germline V gene has CDR1 DFQATT and CDR2 SNEGSKA (reference sequence).

This clonotype was seen once. A much larger clone lies one base from this, so it may be a read error. CDR3 DNA: TGTGCCGCCAGTGATTCCAGGGACACCGGGGAGCTGTTTTTT. It codes for CAASDSRDTGELFF. The V and J genes are TRBV24-1 and TRBJ2-2, with D maybe TRBD1 (5 bases). From germline, CDR1 is KGHDR and CDR2 SFDVKD. The CDR3 runs to 14 residues.

The sample holds a few counts of this clonotype. The chain recombines TRBV5-1 with TRBJ2-7; 7 bases line up with TRBD2. Germline V gene data show CDR1 as SGHRS and CDR2 as YFSETQ. V was clipped by 2 bases and J by 0 bases; unmatched bases: 5. This CDR3 has 15 amino acids. CDR3 bases: TGCGCCAGCAGCTTAGCGCGGGGGAGCTCCTACGAGCAGTACTTC. Encoded protein: CASSLARGSSYEQYF.

This clonotype was detected a few times. This CDR3 reads CSVEDGLYYEQYF. Written as DNA, the CDR3 is TGCAGCGTTGAAGATGGACTGTACTACGAGCAGTACTTC. The chain combines TRBV29-1 with TRBJ2-7; D might be TRBD2 (5 bases). This CDR3 region has 13 residues. Trimming left V 0 bases short and J 3 bases short, with 9 bases between. The germline gives CDR1 SQVTM, CDR2 ANQGSEA.

With respect to this clonotype: One end of the junction varies from germline; a read error may be responsible. The CDR3 sequence is CASSLAEAGSTIYF. The CDR3 nucleotides read TGTGCCAGCAGCCTGGCCGAAGCTGGAAGCACCATATATTTT. The chain is built from TRBV7-3 and TRBJ1-3; D gene uncertain. Germline V gene sequence: CDR1 SGHTA, CDR2 FQGTGA. The CDR3 has 14 amino acids.

On this clonotype: Lacking the conserved final phenylalanine or tryptophan, this CDR3 likely reflects a read error. This chain connects TRBV7-8 to TRBJ1-1, with D uncertain. V lost 1 base and J lost 1, with 7 bases in between. Germline CDR1 and CDR2: SGHVS and FQNEAQ. CDR3 size: 14 residues. CDR3 nucleotides: TGTGCCAGCAGCTTAGGCCCAGCGAACACTGAAGCTTTCCTT. Protein: CASSLGPANTEAFL.

This clonotype was seen a handful of times. The rearrangement links TRBV12-3 or TRBV12-4 to TRBJ1-2, with 10 bases identical to TRBD1. The CDR3 is made up of 15 amino acids. The V and J ends lost 6 bases and 6 bases, in that order; junction bases with no gene match: 10. As DNA, the CDR3 is TGTGCCAGCAGGCGATTTGGGACAGGGGTGGATGGCTACACCTTC. Protein sequence: CASRRFGTGVDGYTF.

In its sample, this clonotype was seen a few times. The rearrangement joins TRBV19 to TRBJ2-2; 9 bases match TRBD1. This CDR3 has 16 amino acids. The germline CDR1 and CDR2 sequences are LNHDA and SQIVND (reference sequence). V shed 4 bases, J shed 3 bases, and the junction held 6 bases outside the gene matches. The CDR3 loop is CASSRQGVGYTGELFF. The CDR3 bases are TGTGCCAGTAGTAGACAGGGGGTAGGATACACCGGGGAGCTGTTTTTT.

The rearrangement links TRBV11-2 to TRBJ1-4; tentatively, D is TRBD1 (5 bases). V lost 5 bases, J lost 4 bases, and 20 bases lay in between. This CDR3 has 17 residues. Germline CDR1 and CDR2: SGHAT and FQNNGV. In DNA form, the CDR3 reads TGTGCCAGCAGCCTACCGGAAGGAAAGAGGGGTAATGAAAAACTGTTTTTT. Translated, it gives CASSLPEGKRGNEKLFF.

This clonotype was counted ten times or more. The V and J genes are TRBV29-1 and TRBJ2-7; 8 nucleotides align to TRBD1. The J segment lost 6 bases and the V segment lost 4 bases, leaving 5 bases of the junction unmatched. CDR1 is SQVTM, CDR2 ANQGSEA, per germline. The CDR3 extends over 12 amino acids. For the CDR3, the DNA is TGCAGCGTTGCAGGGGGCGCGGTCGAGCAGTACTTC. This codes for CSVAGGAVEQYF.